Below are 14 T cell receptor beta chains sequenced from a single sample in a study of T cell repertoires in aging, cancer and after chemotherapy. Multiplex touch-down PCR with TRB-A/B primers amplified rearranged V-D-J TRB sequences. Each CDR3 protein gets one entry after TCRdb re-called the multiplex PCR reads with MiXCR. This table holds around 1,200 distinct CDR3 sequences, roughly a quarter found once. Peripheral blood genomic DNA, not sorted cells or RNA, was the template. Sequencing was performed on blood. The receptors were gathered from a human donor with a solid tumor.

By its share, this clonotype is medium-sized. The rearrangement links TRBV30 to TRBJ2-1; TRBD2 matches at 8 bases. The CDR3 sequence is 14 residues long. Trimming at V came to 4 bases and at J to 3 bases, leaving 5 bases not matched to a gene. The germline CDR1 and CDR2 sequences are GTSNPN and SVGIG (reference sequence). The CDR3 DNA follows: TGTGCCTGGAAATTAGCGGGGAACTACAATGAGCAGTTCTTC. Translated: CAWKLAGNYNEQFF. Full variable domain (missing parts from reference TRBV30 and TRBJ2-1): SQTIHQWPATLVQPVGSPLSLECTVEGTSNPNLYWYRQAAGRGLQLLFYSVGIGQISSEVPQNLSASRPQDRQFILSSKKLLLSDSGFYLCAWKLAGNYNEQFFGPGTRLTVL.

Sample share makes this clonotype medium-sized. This chain uses TRBV11-3 with TRBJ2-1, with 13 bases matching TRBD2. The germline CDR1 and CDR2 sequences are SGHNT and YENEEA. The CDR3 covers 18 residues. The ends lost 5 bases at V and 7 bases at J; junction bases unmatched: 14. CDR3 DNA: TGTGCCAGCAGCCCCTCACTAGCGGGGGGGCCACTCCGTAATGAGCAGTTCTTC. It codes for CASSPSLAGGPLRNEQFF.

This clonotype counts as large. The chain uses TRBV6-1 and TRBJ1-1; D gene uncertain. Trimming took 2 bases from V and 0 from J, leaving 4 bases between them. Germline-derived CDR1 and CDR2 are MNHNS and SASEGT. The length of the CDR3 is 13 residues. CDR3 sequence: CASSEKMNTEAFF. The CDR3 DNA sequence: TGTGCCAGCAGTGAAAAAATGAACACTGAAGCTTTCTTT.

A word on this clonotype: An end of the junction does not agree with germline; a read error may underlie this. The CDR3 DNA reads TGCGCCAGCAGCCAAGTCCCACAAAACCAGGGTGGGGGTGGCTACACCTTC. Translation: CASSQVPQNQGGGGYTF. The chain recombines TRBV4-2 with TRBJ1-2; a weak D match, TRBD1 (5 bases). Germline CDR1 and CDR2: LGHNA and YNFKEQ. This CDR3 has 17 residues.

This clonotype was counted between two and nine times. V gene TRBV5-1 combines with J gene TRBJ2-7; no clear D. Trimming stripped 0 bases from V and 3 bases from J, with 4 bases between. Per the germline V gene, CDR1 is SGHRS and CDR2 is YFSETQ. CDR3 length: 12 residues. CDR3 sequence reads: CASSLEGYEQYF. The CDR3 DNA is TGCGCCAGCAGCTTGGAAGGCTACGAGCAGTACTTC.

By share, this clonotype ranks as medium-sized. The chain couples TRBV12-3 or TRBV12-4 to TRBJ1-2; D might be TRBD1 (5 bases). The CDR3 totals 12 residues. Trimming left V 8 bases short and J 2 bases short, with 9 bases between. CDR3 sequence: CASGGLNYGYTF. CDR3 in DNA: TGTGCCAGCGGGGGACTCAACTATGGCTACACCTTC.

Concerning this clonotype itself: This may stem from a read error, because a much larger clone lies one nucleotide away. This chain joins TRBV13 and TRBJ2-7; no clear D. Germline V gene lookup returns CDR1 PRHDT and CDR2 FYEKMQ (reference sequence). The CDR3 sequence is 12 residues long. The CDR3 is CSSSLRTYEQYF. The CDR3 DNA reads as TGTTCCAGCAGCTTACGGACCTACGAGCAGTACTTC.

Worth noting for this clonotype: At one boundary the junction diverges from the germline segment, which might be a read error. V is TRBV5-6 and J is TRBJ2-1; 12 bases fit TRBD2. This CDR3 comprises 20 residues. Looked up from germline, CDR1 is SGHDT and CDR2 is YYEEEE. This CDR3 reads CASSLPGTSGRGYSYNEQFF. CDR3 coding DNA: TGCGCCAGCAGCTTACCCGGGACTAGCGGGCGAGGATACTCCTACAATGAGCAGTTCTTC.

The chain employs TRBV2 and TRBJ2-5, with 9 positions matching TRBD2. CDR3 length: 16 residues. The germline gives CDR1 SNHLY, CDR2 FYNNEI. V was clipped by 5 bases and J by 3 bases; unmatched bases: 10. The CDR3, as DNA: TGTGCCAGCAGTATACGGGAGGCTAGCGGGGAAGAGACCCAGTACTTC. Translated, it gives CASSIREASGEETQYF.

By share, this clonotype counts as medium-sized. The V and J genes are TRBV15 and TRBJ2-7; 10 nucleotides align to TRBD2. V trimming: 0 bases; J trimming: 1 base; junction bases outside the gene matches: 0. CDR1 is LNHNV, CDR2 YYDKDF, per germline (reference sequence). CDR3 length: 15 residues. The DNA for the CDR3 is TGTGCCACCAGCAGAGAGACTAGCGGGTCCTACGAGCAGTACTTC. Translation gives CATSRETSGSYEQYF.

This clonotype was seen a handful of times. This chain connects TRBV5-1 to TRBJ2-1, with TRBD2 matching 10 bases. The trim removed 2 bases at V and 6 bases at J, leaving 11 bases unmatched. CDR3 length: 17 residues. Germline CDR1 SGHRS, CDR2 YFSETQ. For the CDR3, the DNA is TGCGCCAGCAGCTTAACTATCAGCGGGGGGGCGGGCAATGAGCAGTTCTTC. Its protein is CASSLTISGGAGNEQFF.

This clonotype is medium-sized within its sample. The rearrangement joins TRBV27 to TRBJ2-7; tentative D call: TRBD2 (5 bases). The germline V and J ends were trimmed by 3 bases and 3 bases, with 15 bases remaining between them. Germline values: CDR1 MNHEY, CDR2 SMNVEV (reference sequence). CDR3 length: 15 amino acids. The CDR3 spells CASSFGWTGNYEQYF. The CDR3 DNA is TGTGCCAGCAGTTTTGGATGGACTGGAAACTACGAGCAGTACTTC.

V usage is TRBV18 and J usage is TRBJ2-5; 7 bases line up with TRBD1. Trimming took 2 bases from V and 4 from J; bases not matched to a gene: 4. The germline CDR1 and CDR2 sequences are KGHSH and LQKENI. The CDR3 spans 14 residues. The CDR3: CASSPRQGTETQYF. The CDR3 nucleotides read TGTGCCAGCTCACCAAGACAGGGCACAGAGACCCAGTACTTC.

This clonotype occurred a few times. The chain uses TRBV2 and TRBJ1-4, with 7 bases fitting TRBD1. Germline-derived CDR1 and CDR2 are SNHLY and FYNNEI. V lost 7 bases and J lost 16; bases outside the gene matches: 18. The CDR3 is 14 residues long. Here the CDR3 DNA reads TGTGCCAGCACCGACCGGACAGGCCATCCCAGACGGTTTTTT. Translating it yields CASTDRTGHPRRFF.